Following are 19 T cell receptor beta chains from one sample sequenced in a study of T cells in Graves' hyperthyroidism and ophthalmopathy. Amplification of TCR beta CDR3 regions used RNA as the template. HTBI primers were the set used in a first-round RT-PCR of the TCR CDR3. MiXCR, run by TCRdb on the multiplex PCR reads, gives a single entry per CDR3 protein. Among 550,000 to 800,000 distinct CDR3 sequences listed, 16% were seen once. Material for sequencing was blood. The receptors originated from a man aged 18 to 29 with Graves' hyperthyroidism.

The chain joins TRBV15 to TRBJ2-7; TRBD1 is a possible D gene (6 bases). V shed 3 bases and J shed 6 bases, with 15 bases lying between them. Germline V gene lookup returns CDR1 LNHNV and CDR2 YYDKDF (reference sequence). This CDR3 is 14 amino acids long. For the CDR3, the DNA is TGTGCCACCAGCAGCTTAGAACAGGGTACCGAGCAGTACTTC. As protein: CATSSLEQGTEQYF.

The chain employs TRBV29-1 and TRBJ2-7; the D gene could be TRBD1 or TRBD2 (6 bases each). CDR1 is SQVTM and CDR2 is ANQGSEA in the germline V gene. The ends were cut back, 7 bases at V and 6 bases at J, with 25 bases in the middle. The CDR3 has 15 amino acids. In DNA form, the CDR3 reads TGCAGCGCAACGACCTGGGAAGGGGGGCCCGGCGAGCAGTACTTC. Encoded protein: CSATTWEGGPGEQYF.

This clonotype was seen ten or more times. V is TRBV18 and J is TRBJ2-3, with 8 bases identical to TRBD1. V was pared by 3 bases and J by 2 bases, with 1 base of the junction left unmatched. The germline CDR1 and CDR2 sequences are KGHSH and LQKENI. The CDR3 consists of 14 residues. CDR3 sequence (DNA): TGTGCCAGCTCACCGACAGGGGACACAGATACGCAGTATTTT. Encoded protein: CASSPTGDTDTQYF.

This clonotype showed up many times. V is TRBV30 and J is TRBJ2-3; 13 nucleotides agree with TRBD2. The V and J ends lost 0 bases and 5 bases, in that order; junction bases with no gene match: 8. This CDR3 is built from 17 residues. The germline V gene encodes CDR1 GTSNPN and CDR2 SVGIG (reference sequence). CDR3 region: CAWSVQGLAGLRDTQYF. DNA of the CDR3: TGTGCCTGGAGTGTACAGGGACTAGCGGGATTGAGAGATACGCAGTATTTT.

The chain links TRBV27 to TRBJ2-7; either TRBD1 or TRBD2 may supply D (5 bases each). The CDR3 consists of 15 residues. V lost 6 bases and J 4 bases, leaving 19 bases between the germline ends. The germline gives CDR1 MNHEY, CDR2 SMNVEV (reference sequence). CDR3 residues: CASSVSGTSVYEQYF. Here the CDR3 DNA reads TGTGCCAGCAGCGTTTCCGGGACGTCTGTATACGAGCAGTACTTC.

This clonotype was observed many times. V and J are TRBV20-1 and TRBJ1-6, with 7 bases aligning to TRBD1. Germline V CDR1 and CDR2: DFQATT, SNEGSKA (reference sequence). The CDR3 covers 17 residues. V trimming: 3 bases; J trimming: 1 base; junction bases outside the gene matches: 9. CDR3 sequence: CSARDDRVVSYNSPLHF. The DNA of the CDR3 is TGCAGTGCTAGGGATGACAGGGTGGTTTCCTATAATTCACCCCTCCACTTT.

This clonotype was detected only once. The junction departs from the called germline gene at one end, perhaps through a read error. The V gene is TRBV20-1, the J gene TRBJ2-1; TRBD2 matches at 9 bases. The length of the CDR3 is 18 residues. CDR1 DFQATT and CDR2 SNEGSKA come from the germline V gene (reference sequence). This chain's CDR3 is CSTRDRASGISSYNEQFF. Written as DNA, the CDR3 is TGCAGTACTAGAGATAGGGCTAGCGGGATAAGCTCCTACAATGAGCAGTTCTTC.

The chain combines TRBV27 with TRBJ2-6, with D unresolved. The V end was cut by 8 bases, the J end by 4 bases, with 9 bases between. This CDR3 region has 13 residues. Germline V gene sequence: CDR1 MNHEY, CDR2 SMNVEV (reference sequence). The CDR3: CASARAGANVLTF. The CDR3 DNA reads TGTGCCAGCGCAAGGGCCGGGGCCAACGTCCTGACTTTC.

This clonotype was seen a few times. The rearrangement uses TRBV28 and TRBJ2-5; TRBD1 aligns across 10 bases. The J segment lost 0 bases and the V segment lost 5 bases, leaving 6 bases of the junction unmatched. The CDR3 contains 16 residues. CDR1 is MDHEN, CDR2 SYDVKM, per germline. This chain's CDR3 is CASSTTGTGDQETQYF. DNA of the CDR3: TGTGCCAGCAGTACTACCGGGACAGGGGACCAAGAGACCCAGTACTTC. Full variable domain (rest looked up from reference TRBV28 and TRBJ2-5): DVKVTQSSRYLVKRTGEKVFLECVQDMDHENMFWYRQDPGLGLRLIYFSYDVKMKEKGDIPEGYSVSREKKERFSLILESASTNQTSMYLCASSTTGTGDQETQYFGPGTRLLVL.

In its sample, this clonotype was seen a few times. The V gene is TRBV29-1, the J gene TRBJ2-3; tentatively, D is TRBD1 or TRBD2 (5 bases each). V was pared by 0 bases and J by 3 bases, with 13 bases between. Looked up from germline, CDR1 is SQVTM and CDR2 is ANQGSEA. The CDR3 has 15 amino acids. The CDR3, as DNA: TGCAGCGTTGAAGATCGAGGGGATGAGACAGATACGCAGTATTTT. Protein: CSVEDRGDETDTQYF.

This clonotype was detected a few times. V usage is TRBV24-1 and J usage is TRBJ2-1; perhaps TRBD2 as D (5 bases). The CDR3 extends over 15 amino acids. Germline CDR1 is KGHDR and CDR2 is SFDVKD. V was clipped by 0 bases and J by 5 bases, with 10 bases between them. The CDR3 bases are TGTGCCACCAGTGATTTGCGCAGCGGAGACAATGAGCAGTTCTTC. It specifies CATSDLRSGDNEQFF.

In the case of this clonotype: Germline and junction disagree at one end, which may indicate a read error. The chain employs TRBV6-9 and TRBJ1-5, with 7 nucleotides matching TRBD1. CDR3 length equals 15 residues. Germline CDR1 MNHGY, CDR2 SVAAGI. The chain's CDR3 is CTSSSGTAFNQPQHF. CDR3 sequence (DNA): TGTACCAGCAGTTCAGGGACAGCTTTCAATCAGCCCCAGCATTTT.

This rearrangement joins TRBV7-9 to TRBJ2-3; 9 bases align to TRBD2. The germline CDR1 and CDR2 sequences are SEHNR and FQNEAQ (reference sequence). After removal of 5 bases from V and 5 bases from J, the junction contained 11 bases not matched to a gene. The CDR3 is made up of 16 amino acids. CDR3 loop: CASSPLGGRAIDTQYF. Here the CDR3 DNA reads TGTGCCAGCAGCCCACTGGGCGGGAGGGCCATAGATACGCAGTATTTT.

This clonotype has only one observation. V usage is TRBV6-5 and J usage is TRBJ2-3; D uncertain. Trimming cost V 2 bases and J 0 bases, with 6 bases left between them. This CDR3 comprises 14 residues. CDR1 is MNHEY, CDR2 SVGAGI, per germline. DNA for the CDR3: TGTGCCAGCAGTTACAACCCCAGCACAGATACGCAGTATTTT. As protein: CASSYNPSTDTQYF.

A few counts support this clonotype. The V and J genes are TRBV11-2 and TRBJ2-1; tentative D call: TRBD2 (5 bases). Looked up from germline, CDR1 is SGHAT and CDR2 is FQNNGV. The CDR3 sequence is 17 residues long. V dropped 0 bases and J dropped 4 bases, with 16 bases sitting between them. The CDR3 spells CASSLDKIGGRYNEQFF. The DNA for the CDR3 is TGTGCCAGCAGCTTAGATAAAATAGGAGGTCGGTACAATGAGCAGTTCTTC.

This clonotype was found many times. The V and J genes are TRBV18 and TRBJ1-1; D remains ambiguous. Per germline, CDR1 KGHSH and CDR2 LQKENI. This CDR3 contains 12 residues. Trimming left V 4 bases short and J 1 base short, with 4 bases between. The CDR3 sequence: CASSRSNTEAFF. CDR3 DNA sequence: TGTGCCAGCTCACGTTCGAACACTGAAGCTTTCTTT.

This clonotype was observed many times. V is TRBV6-1 and J is TRBJ1-2, with 7 bases lining up with TRBD1. V gave up 6 bases and J gave up 4 bases; unmatched junction bases: 17. Germline values: CDR1 MNHNS, CDR2 SASEGT. The CDR3 runs 17 residues. In DNA, the CDR3 is TGTGCCAGCAGCCGCAGATTGAAGGGGGCGCAGGGCTATGGCTACACCTTC. It specifies CASSRRLKGAQGYGYTF.

This clonotype showed up many times. This chain links TRBV18 with TRBJ1-5; D gene ambiguous. The germline V and J ends were trimmed by 2 bases and 6 bases, with 5 bases remaining between them. Germline values: CDR1 KGHSH, CDR2 LQKENI. CDR3 length equals 12 residues. The CDR3, as DNA: TGTGCCAGCTCACCAGGGTCTCAGCCCCAGCATTTT. Amino acid sequence: CASSPGSQPQHF.

This clonotype has at least ten counts. The chain employs TRBV28 and TRBJ2-7, with D tentatively TRBD2 (5 bases). The germline gives CDR1 MDHEN, CDR2 SYDVKM. The germline V and J ends were trimmed by 6 bases and 2 bases, with 11 bases remaining between them. The CDR3 loop spans 13 amino acids. The CDR3 nucleotides are TGTGCCAGCAGGTCCGGGATCCCCTACGAGCAGTACTTC. It codes for CASRSGIPYEQYF. Drawing the rest from reference TRBV28 and TRBJ2-7, the complete variable domain is DVKVTQSSRYLVKRTGEKVFLECVQDMDHENMFWYRQDPGLGLRLIYFSYDVKMKEKGDIPEGYSVSREKKERFSLILESASTNQTSMYLCASRSGIPYEQYFGPGTRLTVT.